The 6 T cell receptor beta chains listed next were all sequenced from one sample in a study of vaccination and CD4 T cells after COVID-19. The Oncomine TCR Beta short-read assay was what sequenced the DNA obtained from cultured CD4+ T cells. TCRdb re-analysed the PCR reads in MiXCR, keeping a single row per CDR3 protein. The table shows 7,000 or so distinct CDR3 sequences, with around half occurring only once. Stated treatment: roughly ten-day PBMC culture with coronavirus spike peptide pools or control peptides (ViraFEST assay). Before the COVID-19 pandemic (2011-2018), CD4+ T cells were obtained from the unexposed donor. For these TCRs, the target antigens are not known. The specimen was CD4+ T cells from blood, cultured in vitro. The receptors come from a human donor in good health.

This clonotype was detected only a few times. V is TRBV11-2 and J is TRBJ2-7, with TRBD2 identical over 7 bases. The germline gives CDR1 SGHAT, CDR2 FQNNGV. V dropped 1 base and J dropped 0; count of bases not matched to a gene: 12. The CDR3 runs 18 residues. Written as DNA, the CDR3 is TGTGCCAGCAGCTTAGCGGTGAGGAGGCGGGAGAGCTCCTACGAGCAGTACTTC. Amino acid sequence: CASSLAVRRRESSYEQYF.

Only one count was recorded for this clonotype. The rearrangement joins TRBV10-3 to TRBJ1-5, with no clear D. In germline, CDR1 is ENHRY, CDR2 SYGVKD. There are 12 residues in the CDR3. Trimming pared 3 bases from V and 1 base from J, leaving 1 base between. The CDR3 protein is CAISESNQPQHF. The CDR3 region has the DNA TGTGCCATCAGTGAAAGCAATCAGCCCCAGCATTTT.

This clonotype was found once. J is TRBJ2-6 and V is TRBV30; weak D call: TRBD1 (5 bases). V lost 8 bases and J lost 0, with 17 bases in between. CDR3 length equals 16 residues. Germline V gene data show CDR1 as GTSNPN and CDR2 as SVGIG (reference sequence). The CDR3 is CAGHRPSSSGANVLTF. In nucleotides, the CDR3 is TGTGCCGGCCACAGGCCTTCGAGCTCTGGGGCCAACGTCCTGACTTTC. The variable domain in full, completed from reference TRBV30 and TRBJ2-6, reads SQTIHQWPATLVQPVGSPLSLECTVEGTSNPNLYWYRQAAGRGLQLLFYSVGIGQISSEVPQNLSASRPQDRQFILSSKKLLLSDSGFYLCAGHRPSSSGANVLTFGAGSRLTVL.

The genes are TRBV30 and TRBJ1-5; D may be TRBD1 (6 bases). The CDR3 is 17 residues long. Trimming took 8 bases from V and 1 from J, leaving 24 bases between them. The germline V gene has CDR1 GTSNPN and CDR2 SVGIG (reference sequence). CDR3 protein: CALTAGAHSGSNQPQHF. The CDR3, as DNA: TGTGCCCTAACGGCGGGGGCCCATTCTGGAAGCAATCAGCCCCAGCATTTT. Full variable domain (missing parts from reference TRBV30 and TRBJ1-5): SQTIHQWPATLVQPVGSPLSLECTVEGTSNPNLYWYRQAAGRGLQLLFYSVGIGQISSEVPQNLSASRPQDRQFILSSKKLLLSDSGFYLCALTAGAHSGSNQPQHFGDGTRLSIL.

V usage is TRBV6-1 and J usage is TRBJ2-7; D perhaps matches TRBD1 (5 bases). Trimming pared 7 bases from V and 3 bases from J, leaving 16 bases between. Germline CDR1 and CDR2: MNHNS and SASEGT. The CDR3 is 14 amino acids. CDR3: CASKETTVSYEQYF. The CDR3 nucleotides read TGTGCCAGCAAGGAGACGACAGTAAGCTACGAGCAGTACTTC.

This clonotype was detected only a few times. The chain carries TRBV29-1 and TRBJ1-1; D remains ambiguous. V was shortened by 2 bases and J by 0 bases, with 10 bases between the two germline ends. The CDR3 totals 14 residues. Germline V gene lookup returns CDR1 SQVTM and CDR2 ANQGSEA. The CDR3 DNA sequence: TGCAGCGTTGAAAGCTTTGTGTTGAACACTGAAGCTTTCTTT. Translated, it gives CSVESFVLNTEAFF.